This is a list of T cell receptor beta chains from one sample in a study of T cell responses to AZD1222 COVID-19 vaccine. This table comes from immunoSEQ multiplex PCR, and its TCRdb copy is limited to in-frame clones, with some not included. This sample carries 120,000 to 150,000 clones, 70% to 90% of them seen once, and the ten largest clones take approximately 5.4%. Here the sequenced sample was peripheral blood, taken 28 days after the second AZD1222 dose. All receptors derive from an adult who received the AZD1222 COVID-19 vaccine. Both conserved end residues are part of each CDR3. D genes are given only for firm matches. Size is omitted from some rows. Given values are once, few, many or a class for expanded clones.

d_gene: .; j_gene: TRBJ1-1; v_gene: TRBV11-1; abundance: .; CDR3aa: CASSLAPSNTEAFF; CDR3nt: TGTGCCAGCAGCTTAGCCCCCTCTAACACTGAAGCTTTCTTT
d_gene: .; j_gene: TRBJ2-6; v_gene: TRBV28; abundance: .; CDR3aa: CASSLWAGGAQNSGANVLTF; CDR3nt: TGTGCCAGCAGTTTATGGGCAGGGGGGGCCCAAAACTCTGGGGCCAACGTCCTGACTTTC
d_gene: TRBD1; j_gene: TRBJ2-7; v_gene: TRBV29-1; abundance: .; CDR3aa: CSVEGQADEQYF; CDR3nt: TGCAGCGTTGAGGGACAGGCGGACGAGCAGTACTTC
d_gene: TRBD1; j_gene: TRBJ2-7; v_gene: TRBV28; abundance: .; CDR3aa: CASSPAEQGIYEQYF; CDR3nt: TGTGCCAGCAGCCCCGCCGAACAGGGGATCTACGAGCAGTACTTC
d_gene: .; j_gene: TRBJ2-2; v_gene: TRBV10-3; abundance: once; CDR3aa: CAIRQGSGELFF; CDR3nt: TGTGCCATCAGGCAGGGGTCCGGGGAGCTGTTTTTT
d_gene: .; j_gene: TRBJ1-4; v_gene: TRBV4-2; abundance: .; CDR3aa: CASSLGEATNEKLFF; CDR3nt: TGTGCCAGCAGCCTTGGGGAAGCAACTAATGAAAAACTGTTTTTT
d_gene: .; j_gene: TRBJ1-3; v_gene: TRBV6-5; abundance: .; CDR3aa: CASSYSDRGNTIYF; CDR3nt: TGTGCCAGCAGTTACTCAGACAGGGGAAACACCATATATTTT
d_gene: .; j_gene: TRBJ1-5; v_gene: TRBV2; abundance: .; CDR3aa: CASSELRAADQPQHF; CDR3nt: TGTGCCAGCAGTGAATTGAGGGCTGCAGATCAGCCCCAGCATTTT
d_gene: .; j_gene: TRBJ2-5; v_gene: TRBV28; abundance: .; CDR3aa: CASSHIETQYF; CDR3nt: TGTGCCAGCAGTCACATAGAGACCCAGTACTTC
d_gene: .; j_gene: TRBJ1-3; v_gene: TRBV6-5; abundance: .; CDR3aa: CASSYGDSGNTIYF; CDR3nt: TGTGCCAGCAGTTACGGGGACTCTGGAAACACCATATATTTT
d_gene: TRBD1; j_gene: TRBJ1-1; v_gene: TRBV15; abundance: .; CDR3aa: CATSKGRDRDVFF; CDR3nt: TGTGCCACCAGCAAAGGAAGGGACAGGGATGTTTTCTTT
d_gene: .; j_gene: TRBJ2-1; v_gene: TRBV7-9; abundance: .; CDR3aa: CASSLELQTIYNEQFF; CDR3nt: TGTGCCAGCAGCTTAGAACTACAGACGATCTACAATGAGCAGTTCTTC
d_gene: .; j_gene: TRBJ1-2; v_gene: TRBV12-3/TRBV12-4; abundance: once; CDR3aa: CASSFGSYGYTF; CDR3nt: TGTGCCAGCAGTTTCGGGAGCTATGGCTACACCTTC
d_gene: .; j_gene: TRBJ2-3; v_gene: TRBV7-6; abundance: .; CDR3aa: CASMLTDTQYF; CDR3nt: TGTGCCAGCATGCTCACAGATACGCAGTATTTT
d_gene: TRBD1; j_gene: TRBJ1-1; v_gene: TRBV27; abundance: .; CDR3aa: CASSRTGGGTEAFF; CDR3nt: TGTGCCAGCAGTCGGACAGGGGGGGGGACTGAAGCTTTCTTT
d_gene: TRBD1; j_gene: TRBJ1-2; v_gene: TRBV12-3/TRBV12-4; abundance: .; CDR3aa: CASTRTGHGSYTF; CDR3nt: TGTGCCAGCACCAGGACAGGGCACGGGAGCTACACCTTC
d_gene: TRBD1; j_gene: TRBJ2-1; v_gene: TRBV13; abundance: .; CDR3aa: CASSAQGVLYNEQFF; CDR3nt: TGTGCCAGCAGCGCACAGGGGGTTTTATACAATGAGCAGTTCTTC
d_gene: TRBD1; j_gene: TRBJ2-6; v_gene: TRBV28; abundance: .; CDR3aa: CASSPTGVAGANVLTF; CDR3nt: TGTGCCAGCAGCCCGACAGGGGTGGCCGGGGCCAACGTCCTGACTTTC
d_gene: .; j_gene: TRBJ2-1; v_gene: TRBV29-1; abundance: once; CDR3aa: CSVEGLGREQSYNEQFF; CDR3nt: TGCAGCGTTGAGGGCCTGGGCAGGGAACAGTCCTACAATGAGCAGTTCTTC
d_gene: TRBD1; j_gene: TRBJ1-5; v_gene: TRBV19; abundance: .; CDR3aa: CASSGGRGQVGNQPQHF; CDR3nt: TGTGCCAGTAGTGGTGGCAGGGGGCAAGTCGGCAATCAGCCCCAGCATTTT
d_gene: .; j_gene: TRBJ2-1; v_gene: TRBV10-3; abundance: once; CDR3aa: CAISGSTEYNEQFF; CDR3nt: TGTGCCATCAGTGGCTCGACAGAGTACAATGAGCAGTTCTTC
d_gene: .; j_gene: TRBJ1-5; v_gene: TRBV4-2; abundance: .; CDR3aa: CASSQENLEPQHF; CDR3nt: TGTGCCAGCAGCCAAGAAAATTTAGAGCCCCAGCATTTT
d_gene: TRBD1; j_gene: TRBJ1-4; v_gene: TRBV7-6; abundance: .; CDR3aa: CASTTRRQGGLEKLFF; CDR3nt: TGTGCCAGCACCACCCGTAGACAGGGGGGGTTGGAAAAACTGTTTTTT